The rows below give T cell receptor beta chains drawn from one sample of a study of blood T cell repertoires in COVID-19. Repertoires were generated with immunoSEQ multiplex PCR, while TCRdb's copy carries only in-frame clones and drops some. The sample consists of 250,000 to 300,000 clones, around 90% of them appearing once. The specimen was peripheral blood. These receptor sequences come from a woman aged 40 to 55 with acute or convalescent COVID-19. The CDR3 runs from the conserved cysteine through the conserved F or W.

v_call: TRBV7-8
cdr3_aa: CASTLQGAYSPLHF

v_call: TRBV6-5
cdr3_aa: CASSYSSGVDSPLHF

v_call: TRBV2
cdr3_aa: CASSGFGRGQGAQPQHF

v_call: TRBV5-1
cdr3_aa: CASSLGLAGGSRTGELFF

v_call: TRBV6-1
cdr3_aa: CASSEGSSSGGARETQYF

v_call: TRBV3-1/TRBV3-2
cdr3_aa: CASSQGSGGAGETQYF

v_call: TRBV11-1
cdr3_aa: CASSPPPAYNEQFF

v_call: TRBV7-3
cdr3_aa: CASSLSDGTEAFF

v_call: TRBV5-1
cdr3_aa: CASSPQGLSTEAFF

v_call: TRBV19
cdr3_aa: CASSIDLGQSFTEAFF

v_call: TRBV6-6
cdr3_aa: CASSYSEGPTEAFF

v_call: TRBV4-2
cdr3_aa: CASSQELAPGHHNGYTF

v_call: TRBV30
cdr3_aa: CAWNRYDGYTF

v_call: TRBV12-5
cdr3_aa: CASGFLVNRGNTGELFF

v_call: TRBV28
cdr3_aa: CASSRDRNYGYTF

v_call: TRBV9
cdr3_aa: CASSVDPDTEAFF

v_call: TRBV5-1
cdr3_aa: CASSRQENTGELFF

v_call: TRBV5-4
cdr3_aa: CASSLARPTGELFF

v_call: TRBV11-2
cdr3_aa: CASSTQQGMNTEAFF

v_call: TRBV20-1
cdr3_aa: CSASSSVAGGPGTDTQYF

v_call: TRBV9
cdr3_aa: CASSVGPSISTGELFF

v_call: TRBV6-4
cdr3_aa: CASSDSWGARNTEAFF

v_call: TRBV6-4
cdr3_aa: CASSVITSGVNEQFF

v_call: TRBV9
cdr3_aa: CASSVGGNTGELFF

v_call: TRBV10-1
cdr3_aa: CASSDSGQGYTDTQYF

v_call: TRBV11-3
cdr3_aa: CASSPTPADTQYF

v_call: TRBV2
cdr3_aa: CASSEYSPREGGANYGYTF

v_call: TRBV5-8
cdr3_aa: CASSLLSSWRQSSPLHF

v_call: TRBV19
cdr3_aa: CASSIAPKQFMNTEAFF

v_call: TRBV5-1
cdr3_aa: CASSSTSLQGAYGYTF

v_call: TRBV5-5
cdr3_aa: CASSQGLMNTEAFF

v_call: TRBV19
cdr3_aa: CASSEAPTGHYGYTF

v_call: TRBV5-1
cdr3_aa: CASSGRLAVYNEQFF

v_call: TRBV9
cdr3_aa: CASSTSSGAGGHTDTQYF

v_call: TRBV11-2
cdr3_aa: CASSMTGGNTEAFF

v_call: TRBV30
cdr3_aa: CAWNRLNTEAFF

v_call: TRBV5-1
cdr3_aa: CASSSTGPYSNQPQHF

v_call: TRBV10-2
cdr3_aa: CASSESNRNQPQHF

v_call: TRBV11-3
cdr3_aa: CASSRTSGGAVEELFF

v_call: TRBV30
cdr3_aa: CAWSTGEDQPQHF

v_call: TRBV9
cdr3_aa: CAPQRAGNTIYF

v_call: TRBV1
cdr3_aa: CTSTLSGAKNIQYF